One and the same sample provided the 13 T cell receptor beta chains below, sequenced in a study of vaccination and CD4 T cells after COVID-19. No antigen has been identified for these receptors. Treatment denoted: approximately nine-day PBMC culture with coronavirus spike peptide pools or control peptides (ViraFEST assay). Researchers used the Oncomine TCR Beta short-read assay to sequence DNA from cultured CD4+ T cells. A single record per CDR3 protein comes from TCRdb applying MiXCR to the PCR reads. The table includes over 10,000 distinct CDR3 sequences, roughly three fifths detected once. Sequencing input: CD4+ T cells from blood, cultured in vitro. The receptors were gathered from a human donor who had recovered from COVID-19.

This sequence joins TRBV5-6 and TRBJ1-1; TRBD1 matches 7 bases. The CDR3 covers 17 residues. Germline trimming cut 1 base from V and 0 bases from J; bases unmatched to any gene: 9. Germline CDR1 is SGHDT and CDR2 is YYEEEE. Here the CDR3 reads CASSLIGQVGLNTEAFF. In DNA form, the CDR3 reads TGTGCCAGCAGCTTGATCGGACAGGTGGGATTGAACACTGAAGCTTTCTTT.

This clonotype was found once. This chain's CDR3 is CSATYGGGSYNEQFF. CDR3 bases: TGCAGTGCAACTTACGGCGGGGGTTCCTACAATGAGCAGTTCTTC. The chain is built from TRBV20-1 and TRBJ2-1; 7 bases match TRBD2. V was pared by 6 bases and J by 1 base, with 9 bases of the junction left unmatched. Germline V CDR1 and CDR2: DFQATT, SNEGSKA (reference sequence). This CDR3 comprises 15 residues.

The chain links TRBV6-1 to TRBJ2-1; 13 nucleotides align to TRBD2. Looked up from germline, CDR1 is MNHNS and CDR2 is SASEGT. The CDR3 sequence is 16 residues long. V was clipped by 11 bases and J by 1 base; unmatched bases: 8. CDR3 nucleotide sequence: TGTGCCGTCCGGACTAGCGGGAGCTTATCCTACAATGAGCAGTTCTTC. It codes for CAVRTSGSLSYNEQFF.

This clonotype was detected a few times. The rearrangement joins TRBV27 to TRBJ2-3, with TRBD1 identical over 7 bases. The CDR3 is made up of 15 amino acids. Germline values: CDR1 MNHEY, CDR2 SMNVEV (reference sequence). Unmatched junction bases numbered 7, after V lost 5 bases and J lost 2 bases. This CDR3 reads CASSTRQGFTDTQYF. The CDR3 DNA is TGTGCCAGCAGTACGCGACAGGGTTTCACAGATACGCAGTATTTT.

This chain joins TRBV12-3 or TRBV12-4 and TRBJ1-1; D not certain. The V end was cut by 6 bases, the J end by 2 bases, with 13 bases between. The CDR3 consists of 14 residues. Here the CDR3 reads CASRPSGGNTEAFF. For the CDR3, the DNA is TGTGCCAGCAGACCCTCCGGTGGTAACACTGAAGCTTTCTTT.

The chain is built from TRBV6-1 and TRBJ1-1, with no clear D. CDR3 length: 13 amino acids. Germline V gives CDR1 MNHNS, CDR2 SASEGT. The V and J ends lost 7 bases and 0 bases respectively, with 9 bases between them. CDR3 nucleotides: TGTGCCAGCAATGTTAATCTGAACACTGAAGCTTTCTTT. It yields the protein CASNVNLNTEAFF.

This clonotype came up a few times. This chain connects TRBV20-1 to TRBJ1-5; 8 bases are shared with TRBD1. The CDR3 sequence is 17 residues long. The V gene end was trimmed by 2 bases and the J gene end by 5 bases; junction bases not matched to a gene: 14. Germline CDR1 and CDR2: DFQATT and SNEGSKA (reference sequence). The CDR3: CSARRWTGTGKDQPQHF. CDR3 coding DNA: TGCAGTGCTAGACGATGGACAGGGACTGGTAAGGATCAGCCCCAGCATTTT.

The chain employs TRBV5-1 and TRBJ2-7; no clear D gene. The CDR3 has 12 residues. With 4 bases removed from V and 9 bases from J, the gap between germline ends came to 14 bases. From germline, CDR1 is SGHRS and CDR2 YFSETQ. CDR3 sequence reads: CASSDGRGAQYF. CDR3 nucleotide sequence: TGCGCCAGCAGCGATGGACGCGGCGCGCAGTACTTC.

The rearrangement uses TRBV18 and TRBJ1-2; possibly TRBD1 for D (6 bases). Looked up from germline, CDR1 is KGHSH and CDR2 is LQKENI. V was clipped by 5 bases and J by 7 bases, with 14 bases between them. This CDR3 has 13 residues. The CDR3, as DNA: TGTGCCAGCTCAACGGGGGGCTCTGGTGGCTACACCTTC. This sequence encodes CASSTGGSGGYTF.

V is TRBV6-1 and J is TRBJ1-2; 8 nucleotides line up with TRBD1. Trimming cost V 6 bases and J 2 bases; bases outside gene matches: 8. CDR3 length equals 15 residues. Germline loops: CDR1 MNHNS, CDR2 SASEGT. The CDR3 spells CASRGTGGSNYGYTF. CDR3 sequence (DNA): TGTGCCAGCAGAGGAACAGGGGGTTCGAACTATGGCTACACCTTC.

The table lists this clonotype with a few counts. The rearrangement uses TRBV6-5 and TRBJ2-2; 13 nucleotides match TRBD2. This CDR3 spans 21 amino acids. Germline-derived CDR1 and CDR2 are MNHEY and SVGAGI. The junction had 16 bases not matched to a gene; V was cut back by 0 bases and J by 6 bases. CDR3 loop: CASSYSVPGQTSGRRAGELFF. The DNA of the CDR3 is TGTGCCAGCAGTTACTCCGTCCCGGGACAGACTAGCGGGAGGAGGGCCGGGGAGCTGTTTTTT.

The chain joins TRBV7-9 to TRBJ2-3, with 8 bases matching TRBD1. V lost 1 base, J lost 4 bases, and 4 bases stayed unmatched. Germline V gene sequence: CDR1 SEHNR, CDR2 FQNEAQ (reference sequence). The CDR3 covers 15 residues. CDR3 DNA: TGTGCCAGCAGCTTAGGCCAGACAGGGGCAGATACGCAGTATTTT. Translating it yields CASSLGQTGADTQYF. Filled out from reference TRBV7-9 and TRBJ2-3, the complete variable domain reads DTGVSQNPRHKITKRGQNVTFRCDPISEHNRLYWYRQTLGQGPEFLTYFQNEAQLEKSRLLSDRFSAERPKGSFSTLEIQRTEQGDSAMYLCASSLGQTGADTQYFGPGTRLTVL.

The chain is built from TRBV28 and TRBJ2-7; D gene ambiguous. CDR1 and CDR2 (germline): MDHEN, SYDVKM. The CDR3 extends over 12 amino acids. V lost 6 bases and J lost 3, with 9 bases in between. The CDR3 region has the DNA TGTGCCAGCAGCCGCGGAGTCTACGAGCAGTACTTC. Encoded protein: CASSRGVYEQYF.